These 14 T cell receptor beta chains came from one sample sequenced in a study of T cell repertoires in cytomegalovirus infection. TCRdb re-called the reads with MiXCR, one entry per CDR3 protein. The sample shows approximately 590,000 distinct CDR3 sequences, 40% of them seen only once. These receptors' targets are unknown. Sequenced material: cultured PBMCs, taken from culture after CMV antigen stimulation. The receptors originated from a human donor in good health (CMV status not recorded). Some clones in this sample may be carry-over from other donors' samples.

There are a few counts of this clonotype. This CDR3 reads CASSEAYAAGYGYTF. Written as DNA, the CDR3 is TGTGCCAGCAGTGAAGCCTATGCCGCGGGCTATGGCTACACCTTC. This sequence joins TRBV6-1 and TRBJ1-2; D not resolved. The V end was cut by 0 bases, the J end by 4 bases, with 12 bases between. This CDR3 spans 15 amino acids. Germline V gene data show CDR1 as MNHNS and CDR2 as SASEGT.

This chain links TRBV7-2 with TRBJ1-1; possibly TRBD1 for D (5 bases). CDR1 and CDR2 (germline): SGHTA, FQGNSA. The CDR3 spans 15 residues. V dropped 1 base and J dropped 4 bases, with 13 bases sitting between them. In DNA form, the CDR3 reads TGTGCCAGCAGCTTAGGGGGCCTGGGAAGCACTGAAGCTTTCTTT. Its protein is CASSLGGLGSTEAFF.

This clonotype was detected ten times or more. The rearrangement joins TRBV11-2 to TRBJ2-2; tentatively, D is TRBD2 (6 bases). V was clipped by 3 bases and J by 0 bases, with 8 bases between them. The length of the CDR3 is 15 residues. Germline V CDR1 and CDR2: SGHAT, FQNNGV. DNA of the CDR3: TGTGCCAGCAGCTTGTTAGCGGCGAACACCGGGGAGCTGTTTTTT. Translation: CASSLLAANTGELFF.

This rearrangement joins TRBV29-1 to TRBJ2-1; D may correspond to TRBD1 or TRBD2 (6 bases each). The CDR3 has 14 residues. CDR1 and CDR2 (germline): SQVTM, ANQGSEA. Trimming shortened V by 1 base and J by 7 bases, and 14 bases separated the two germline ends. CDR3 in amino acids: CSVEGGASWNEQFF. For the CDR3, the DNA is TGCAGCGTTGAAGGGGGGGCCTCTTGGAATGAGCAGTTCTTC.

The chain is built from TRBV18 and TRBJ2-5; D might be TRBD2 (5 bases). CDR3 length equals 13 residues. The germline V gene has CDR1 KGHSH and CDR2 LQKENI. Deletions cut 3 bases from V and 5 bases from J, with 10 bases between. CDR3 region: CASSPRVFETQYF. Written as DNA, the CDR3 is TGTGCCAGCTCACCGAGGGTGTTTGAGACCCAGTACTTC.

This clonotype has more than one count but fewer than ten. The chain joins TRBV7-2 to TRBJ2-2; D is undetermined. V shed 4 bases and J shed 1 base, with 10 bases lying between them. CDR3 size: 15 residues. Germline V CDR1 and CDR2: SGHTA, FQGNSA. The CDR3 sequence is CASSSRSENTGELFF. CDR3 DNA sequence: TGTGCCAGCAGCTCCAGGAGCGAGAACACCGGGGAGCTGTTTTTT.

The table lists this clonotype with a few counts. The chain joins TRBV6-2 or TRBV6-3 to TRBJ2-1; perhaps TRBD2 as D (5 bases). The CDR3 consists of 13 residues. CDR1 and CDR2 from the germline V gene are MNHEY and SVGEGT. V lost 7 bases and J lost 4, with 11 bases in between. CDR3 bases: TGTGCCAGCACCATCAGCGGTTACAATGAGCAGTTCTTC. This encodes CASTISGYNEQFF.

As DNA, the CDR3 is TGCGCCAGCAGCCAAGAAGTGGCGAGGCCAGATACGCAGTATTTT. As protein: CASSQEVARPDTQYF. The rearrangement links TRBV4-1 to TRBJ2-3, with D uncertain. The CDR3 is 15 amino acids. The ends were cut back, 0 bases at V and 4 bases at J, with 11 bases in the middle. Germline lookup yields CDR1 MGHRA and CDR2 YSYEKL.

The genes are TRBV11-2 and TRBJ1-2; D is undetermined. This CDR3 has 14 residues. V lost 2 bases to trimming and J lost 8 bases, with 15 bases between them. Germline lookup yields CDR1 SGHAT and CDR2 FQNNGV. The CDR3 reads CASSLLPGLDGYTF. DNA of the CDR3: TGTGCCAGCAGCTTACTTCCAGGTCTGGACGGCTACACCTTC.

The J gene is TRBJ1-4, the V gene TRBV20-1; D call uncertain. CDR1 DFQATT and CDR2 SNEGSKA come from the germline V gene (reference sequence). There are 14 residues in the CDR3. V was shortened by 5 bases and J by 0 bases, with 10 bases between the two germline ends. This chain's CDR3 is CSAASSATNEKLFF. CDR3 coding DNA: TGCAGTGCTGCCAGCAGTGCAACTAATGAAAAACTGTTTTTT.

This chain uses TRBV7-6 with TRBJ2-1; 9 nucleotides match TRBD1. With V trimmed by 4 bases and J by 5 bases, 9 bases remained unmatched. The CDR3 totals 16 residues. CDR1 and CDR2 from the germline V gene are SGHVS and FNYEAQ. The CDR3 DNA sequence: TGTGCCAGCAGCTCCTTTTACAGGGGGCGGCACAATGAGCAGTTCTTC. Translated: CASSSFYRGRHNEQFF.

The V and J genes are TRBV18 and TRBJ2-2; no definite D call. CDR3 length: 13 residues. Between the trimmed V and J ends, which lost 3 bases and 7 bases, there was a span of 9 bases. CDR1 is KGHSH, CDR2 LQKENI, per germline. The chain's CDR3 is CASSPPSRGELFF. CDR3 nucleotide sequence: TGTGCCAGCTCACCCCCGAGCCGCGGGGAGCTGTTTTTT.

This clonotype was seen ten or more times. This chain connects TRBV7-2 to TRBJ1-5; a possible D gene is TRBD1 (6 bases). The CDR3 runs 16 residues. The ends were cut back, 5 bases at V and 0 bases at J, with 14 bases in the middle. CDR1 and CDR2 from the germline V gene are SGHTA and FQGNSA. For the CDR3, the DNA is TGTGCCAGCAGCCTTTACGGACAGTATAGCAATCAGCCCCAGCATTTT. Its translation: CASSLYGQYSNQPQHF. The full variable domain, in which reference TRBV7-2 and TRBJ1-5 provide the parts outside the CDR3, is GAGVSQSPSNKVTEKGKDVELRCDPISGHTALYWYRQSLGQGLEFLIYFQGNSAPDKSGLPSDRFSAERTGGSVSTLTIQRTQQEDSAVYLCASSLYGQYSNQPQHFGDGTRLSIL.

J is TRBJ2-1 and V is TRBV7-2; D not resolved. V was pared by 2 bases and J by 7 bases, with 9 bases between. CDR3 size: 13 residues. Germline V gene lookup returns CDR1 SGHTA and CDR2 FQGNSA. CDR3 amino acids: CASSLSSWNEQFF. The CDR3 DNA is TGTGCCAGCAGCTTAAGTAGCTGGAATGAGCAGTTCTTC. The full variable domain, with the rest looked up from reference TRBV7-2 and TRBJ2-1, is GAGVSQSPSNKVTEKGKDVELRCDPISGHTALYWYRQSLGQGLEFLIYFQGNSAPDKSGLPSDRFSAERTGGSVSTLTIQRTQQEDSAVYLCASSLSSWNEQFFGPGTRLTVL.